Below are 21 T cell receptor beta chains sequenced from a single sample in a study of molecular identifiers for immune sequencing clone quantification (dated by TCRdb to the late 2010s). Library preparation was by PCR. Reads for this sample came from an Illumina HiSeq 4000. TCRdb itself trimmed the public reads at Q25 with fastp, ran MiXCR and retained productive beta chains. Entries are consolidated by CDR3 protein sequence, retaining the most common genes and DNA. The sample yields over 600,000 distinct CDR3 sequences; around 20% were counted once. The ten largest clones capture 0.75% to 0.95% of the sample. Sample: naive CD8+ T cells from blood, with Jurkat cell RNA spiked in. What this sample's cell subset or site label stands for: FACS-sorted CD8+CD4-CCR7+CD45RA+ naive T cells. All receptors come from a human donor in good health. Some libraries in this study had Jurkat cell RNA spiked in.

Only a few counts were recorded for this clonotype. J is TRBJ2-7 and V is TRBV6-2 or TRBV6-3; a possible D gene is TRBD1 (6 bases). The germline V gene has CDR1 MNHEY and CDR2 SVGEGT. The CDR3 is made up of 13 amino acids. Trimming shortened V by 4 bases and J by 5 bases, and 12 bases separated the two germline ends. The CDR3 coding sequence is TGTGCCAGCAGTTCGCAAGGGGGAAACGAGCAGTACTTC. This gives the protein CASSSQGGNEQYF.

This clonotype was picked up many times. The rearrangement joins TRBV20-1 to TRBJ2-3, with D unclear. The CDR3 totals 16 residues. V was clipped by 6 bases and J by 5 bases, with 24 bases between them. Germline lookup yields CDR1 DFQATT and CDR2 SNEGSKA (reference sequence). CDR3 protein: CSAVTSSAFAKDTQYF. The CDR3 DNA is TGCAGTGCCGTGACCTCCTCCGCCTTTGCGAAAGATACGCAGTATTTT.

The V gene is TRBV28, the J gene TRBJ1-5; possible D gene TRBD1, 6 bases. Per germline, CDR1 MDHEN and CDR2 SYDVKM. This CDR3 is 15 amino acids long. V was trimmed by 7 bases and J by 2 bases, leaving 15 bases between them. The CDR3 loop reads CASNYRAGGNQPQHF. The CDR3 nucleotides are TGTGCCAGCAACTACAGGGCTGGAGGCAATCAGCCCCAGCATTTT.

This clonotype was counted ten times or more. This chain joins TRBV6-1 and TRBJ1-2, with D unclear. Trimming pared 0 bases from V and 1 base from J, leaving 15 bases between. Germline V gene sequence: CDR1 MNHNS, CDR2 SASEGT. The CDR3 has 17 amino acids. In DNA, the CDR3 is TGTGCCAGCAGTGAAGCGAGAGTAATTGAAGATAACTATGGCTACACCTTC. Translated: CASSEARVIEDNYGYTF.

Many counts were recorded for this clonotype. The chain joins TRBV9 to TRBJ2-3; D gene unclear. Between the trimmed V and J ends, which lost 0 bases and 0 bases, there was a span of 8 bases. From germline, CDR1 is SGDLS and CDR2 YYNGEE. The CDR3 totals 15 residues. As DNA, the CDR3 is TGTGCCAGCAGCGTAGAAGGTTCTAGCACAGATACGCAGTATTTT. Protein: CASSVEGSSTDTQYF.

Points on this clonotype: This may be a read error: a much more frequent sequence differs by one nucleotide. The CDR3 reads CASGFLAPSPQTQYF. As DNA, the CDR3 is TGTGCCAGCGGCTTCCTAGCGCCCAGCCCTCAGACCCAGTACTTC. The J gene is TRBJ2-5, the V gene TRBV7-9; D may be TRBD2 (6 bases). The CDR3 covers 15 residues. Germline V gives CDR1 SEHNR, CDR2 FQNEAQ (reference sequence).

This clonotype was observed at least ten times. The gene calls are TRBV5-8 and TRBJ2-7; TRBD1 might be the D (6 bases). The CDR3 runs 15 residues. V shed 1 base and J shed 2 bases, with 13 bases lying between them. CDR1 and CDR2 from the germline V gene are SGHTS and YDEGEE. CDR3 in amino acids: CASSLRAGVPYEQYF. DNA of the CDR3: TGTGCCAGCAGCTTGCGGGCAGGGGTTCCCTACGAGCAGTACTTC.

CDR3 sequence reads: CASSLGVQLYEQYF. The CDR3 DNA is TGTGCCAGCAGCTTAGGTGTACAGCTCTACGAGCAGTACTTC. The J gene is TRBJ2-7, the V gene TRBV7-6; D not resolved. Trimming shortened V by 1 base and J by 3 bases, and 10 bases separated the two germline ends. CDR1 SGHVS and CDR2 FNYEAQ come from the germline V gene. The CDR3 has 14 residues.

Only a few counts were recorded for this clonotype. The chain uses TRBV9 and TRBJ1-1; tentatively, D is TRBD1 (5 bases). This CDR3 is 15 amino acids long. Germline-derived CDR1 and CDR2 are SGDLS and YYNGEE. The V end was cut by 4 bases, the J end by 1 base, with 14 bases between. The CDR3: CASSPIGTGNTEAFF. CDR3 in DNA: TGTGCCAGCAGCCCAATCGGTACAGGGAACACTGAAGCTTTCTTT.

This clonotype was recorded many times. This chain's CDR3 is CASSLEGSGDPNTGELFF. CDR3 sequence (DNA): TGTGCCAGCAGCTTGGAGGGTAGCGGGGACCCGAACACCGGGGAGCTGTTTTTT. The chain employs TRBV5-6 and TRBJ2-2; 8 nucleotides agree with TRBD2. Germline values: CDR1 SGHDT, CDR2 YYEEEE. The CDR3 is 18 amino acids. V lost 0 bases, J lost 0 bases, and 7 bases stayed unmatched.

This clonotype appeared many times. The chain links TRBV6-2 or TRBV6-3 to TRBJ2-4, with 10 bases fitting TRBD2. The germline V gene encodes CDR1 MNHEY and CDR2 SVGEGT. The length of the CDR3 is 17 residues. V lost 5 bases, J lost 2 bases, and 9 bases stayed unmatched. The CDR3 DNA reads as TGTGCCAGCAGTCCTTGGACTAGCGGTAGTTCCAAAAACATTCAGTACTTC. Amino acid sequence: CASSPWTSGSSKNIQYF.

This chain joins TRBV6-5 and TRBJ1-2, with no clear D. CDR1 and CDR2 from the germline V gene are MNHEY and SVGAGI. The ends were cut back, 0 bases at V and 4 bases at J, with 15 bases in the middle. The CDR3 is 16 amino acids. The CDR3 DNA is TGTGCCAGCAGTTACTCGGTGGAGGAGAACCTCTATGGCTACACCTTC. Translation gives CASSYSVEENLYGYTF.

This clonotype was seen repeatedly, ten times or more. V and J are TRBV2 and TRBJ2-7, with 11 positions matching TRBD2. CDR3 length: 16 residues. Germline V lookup: CDR1 SNHLY, CDR2 FYNNEI. The V and J ends lost 3 bases and 3 bases, in that order; junction bases with no gene match: 7. The CDR3 sequence is CASSDGTSGSNYEQYF. CDR3 DNA sequence: TGTGCCAGCAGTGACGGGACTAGCGGAAGTAACTACGAGCAGTACTTC. The whole variable domain, filled in from reference TRBV2 and TRBJ2-7, reads EPEVTQTPSHQVTQMGQEVILRCVPISNHLYFYWYRQILGQKVEFLVSFYNNEISEKSEIFDDQFSVERPDGSNFTLKIRSTKLEDSAMYFCASSDGTSGSNYEQYFGPGTRLTVT.

This clonotype turned up a few times. V and J are TRBV10-1 and TRBJ2-7; no reliable D call. This CDR3 spans 16 amino acids. The germline CDR1 and CDR2 sequences are WNHNN and SYGVQD (reference sequence). Trimming shortened V by 2 bases and J by 6 bases, and 20 bases separated the two germline ends. The CDR3 sequence is CASSELLSTSMFEQYF. The CDR3 nucleotides read TGCGCCAGCAGTGAGCTTCTTTCCACCTCTATGTTCGAGCAGTACTTC.

As to this clonotype: A much larger clone differs from this one at a single base, so this may be a read error. V gene TRBV25-1 combines with J gene TRBJ2-5; TRBD2 matches at 8 bases. J gave up 1 base and V 3 bases, and 4 bases lay outside the gene matches. Germline V CDR1 and CDR2: MGHDK, SYGVNS. The CDR3 has 15 residues. The CDR3 DNA sequence: TGTGCCAGCAGTGATGGCGGGGGGCCCCAAGAGACCCAGTACTTC. This translates into CASSDGGGPQETQYF. The variable domain in full, completed from reference TRBV25-1 and TRBJ2-5, reads EADIYQTPRYLVIGTGKKITLECSQTMGHDKMYWYQQDPGMELHLIHYSYGVNSTEKGDLSSESTVSRIRTEHFPLTLESARPSHTSQYLCASSDGGGPQETQYFGPGTRLLVL.

This clonotype was detected ten times or more. In DNA form, the CDR3 reads TGTGCCAGCAGCCTAGGAAGCCCTGAAGCTTTCTTT. Translated: CASSLGSPEAFF. The rearrangement links TRBV7-9 to TRBJ1-1; D gene unclear. The CDR3 sequence is 12 residues long. Trimming shortened V by 5 bases and J by 6 bases, and 10 bases separated the two germline ends. The germline V gene encodes CDR1 SEHNR and CDR2 FQNEAQ (reference sequence).

This clonotype showed up just a few times. V gene TRBV27 combines with J gene TRBJ2-2; D gene uncertain. Germline CDR1 and CDR2: MNHEY and SMNVEV (reference sequence). The CDR3 totals 14 residues. V shed 4 bases and J shed 8 bases, with 14 bases lying between them. Here the CDR3 DNA reads TGTGCCAGCAGTTGGGCTGGGCTCGTAGGGGAGCTGTTTTTT. The encoded protein is CASSWAGLVGELFF.

This clonotype has a count of ten or more. The chain links TRBV7-8 to TRBJ2-3; no clear D gene. CDR1 SGHVS and CDR2 FQNEAQ come from the germline V gene. The CDR3 is 14 residues long. Trimming pared 1 base from V and 4 bases from J, leaving 9 bases between. The CDR3 loop is CASSLDLLPDTQYF. The CDR3, as DNA: TGTGCCAGCAGCTTAGATTTGTTGCCAGATACGCAGTATTTT.

This clonotype was seen repeatedly, ten times or more. The chain uses TRBV9 and TRBJ2-2; D remains unclear. V was shortened by 0 bases and J by 2 bases, with 5 bases between the two germline ends. This CDR3 has 14 amino acids. Germline V gene data show CDR1 as SGDLS and CDR2 as YYNGEE. The CDR3 DNA sequence: TGTGCCAGCAGCGTAGGGGGTAACACCGGGGAGCTGTTTTTT. This translates into CASSVGGNTGELFF.

V usage is TRBV4-3 and J usage is TRBJ2-1, with 9 bases that match TRBD2. Germline assignment: CDR1 LGHNA and CDR2 YSLEER. After removal of 0 bases from V and 5 bases from J, the junction contained 8 bases not matched to a gene. The CDR3 covers 17 residues. CDR3 amino acids: CASSQDMLAGTHNEQFF. CDR3 in DNA: TGCGCCAGCAGCCAAGATATGCTAGCGGGAACACACAATGAGCAGTTCTTC.

This clonotype appeared many times. This chain uses TRBV25-1 with TRBJ2-7, with D unclear. The CDR3 loop spans 13 amino acids. Germline V gene lookup returns CDR1 MGHDK and CDR2 SYGVNS. V lost 4 bases to trimming and J lost 7 bases, with 14 bases between them. This CDR3 is CASSGLLTGEQYF. CDR3 nucleotide sequence: TGTGCCAGCAGTGGGCTCTTAACCGGGGAGCAGTACTTC.